This T cell receptor (beta chain) was recorded in a study of identical twins. Study-level results: Excess sharing between twins was weaker in beta out-of-frame sequences. A partial confounding effect on zero-insertion analyses could come from invariant MAIT and iNKT cells. When twins shared out-of-frame alpha sequences, those sequences had excess low generation probability.

Germline V gene data show CDR1 as SGHRS and CDR2 as YFSETQ. CDR3 length: 15 residues. Germline trimming cut 1 base from V and 5 bases from J; bases unmatched to any gene: 1. Carrying unique molecular identifiers, the cDNA also gained a universal primer site through template switching. TCRdb analysed the 5' RACE reads with MiXCR anew, one entry per CDR3 protein. The sample lists about 240,000 distinct CDR3 sequences, about 10% occurring once. This clonotype was counted many times. Its antigen is still unknown. This receptor was taken from a man aged 45-60 years in good health. The chain recombines TRBV5-1 with TRBJ2-2, with 11 bases lining up with TRBD1. Sequencing was performed on memory T cells sorted from blood. CDR3 region: CASSLRDRGTGELFF. Here the CDR3 DNA reads TGCGCCAGCAGCTTGAGGGACAGGGGGACCGGGGAGCTGTTTTTT.